This T cell receptor beta chain comes out of a study of technical replicates of blood from a few donors. The CDR3 totals 16 residues. The germline V gene has CDR1 SGHTA and CDR2 FQGNSA. V was shortened by 3 bases and J by 4 bases, with 18 bases between the two germline ends. The protocol was immunoSEQ multiplex PCR, while the TCRdb copy is restricted to in-frame clones and leaves out a portion. The sample lists under 35,000 clones, around 94% occurring once. Input material: PBMCs. The V call is TRBV7-2, the J call TRBJ1-2, with D possibly being TRBD1 (6 bases). The sequence came from a human donor in good health. Some clones in this sample may be carry-over from other donors' samples. This CDR3 is CASSLGGAGAIYGYTF. CDR3 sequence (DNA): TGTGCCAGCAGCTTGGGTGGGGCAGGGGCGATCTATGGCTACACCTTC.